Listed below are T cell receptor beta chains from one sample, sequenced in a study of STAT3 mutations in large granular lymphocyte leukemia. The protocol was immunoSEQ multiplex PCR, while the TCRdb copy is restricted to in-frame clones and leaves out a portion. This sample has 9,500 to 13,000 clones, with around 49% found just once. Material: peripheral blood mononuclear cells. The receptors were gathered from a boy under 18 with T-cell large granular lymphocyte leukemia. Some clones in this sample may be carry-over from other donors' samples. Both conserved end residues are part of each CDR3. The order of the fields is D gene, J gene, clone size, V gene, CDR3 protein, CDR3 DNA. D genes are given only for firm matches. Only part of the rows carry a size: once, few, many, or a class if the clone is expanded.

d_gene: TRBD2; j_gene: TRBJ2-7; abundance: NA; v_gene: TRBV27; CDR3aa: CASSIGTTYEQYF; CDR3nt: TGTGCCAGCAGTATCGGGACTACCTACGAGCAGTACTTC
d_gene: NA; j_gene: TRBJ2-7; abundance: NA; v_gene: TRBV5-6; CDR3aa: CASSLVGGSYEQYF; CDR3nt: TGTGCCAGCAGCTTGGTAGGGGGGTCCTACGAGCAGTACTTC
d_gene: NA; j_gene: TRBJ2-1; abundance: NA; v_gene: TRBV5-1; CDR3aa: CASSLAFYEQFF; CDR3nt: TGCGCCAGCAGCTTGGCCTTCTATGAGCAGTTCTTC
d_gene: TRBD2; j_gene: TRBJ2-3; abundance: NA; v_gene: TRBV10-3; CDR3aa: CAIRGTRGWGSDTQYF; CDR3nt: TGTGCCATCAGAGGGACTAGAGGTTGGGGTTCCGATACGCAGTATTTT
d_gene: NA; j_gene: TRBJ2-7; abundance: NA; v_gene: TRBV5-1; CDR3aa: CASSLVGGNEQYF; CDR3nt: TGCGCCAGCAGCTTGGTAGGGGGAAACGAGCAGTACTTC
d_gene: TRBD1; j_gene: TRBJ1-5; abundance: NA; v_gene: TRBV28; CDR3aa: CASSLRTGGEQPQHF; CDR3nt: TGTGCCAGCAGTTTACGGACAGGCGGGGAGCAGCCCCAGCATTTT
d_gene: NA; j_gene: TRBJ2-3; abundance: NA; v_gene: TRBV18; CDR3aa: CASSLYTSSTDTQYF; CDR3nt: TGTGCCAGCTCACTCTACACATCTAGCACAGATACGCAGTATTTT
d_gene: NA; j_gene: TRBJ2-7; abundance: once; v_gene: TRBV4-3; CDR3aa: CASSRTLDSSYEQYF; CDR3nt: TGCGCCAGCAGCCGCACACTGGACAGCTCCTACGAGCAGTACTTC
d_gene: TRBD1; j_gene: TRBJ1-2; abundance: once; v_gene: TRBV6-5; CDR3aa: CASSSLGGGYTF; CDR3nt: TGTGCCAGCAGTTCCCTAGGGGGCGGCTACACCTTC
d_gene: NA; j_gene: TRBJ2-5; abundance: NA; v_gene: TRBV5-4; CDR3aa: CASSLLADHQETQYF; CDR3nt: TGTGCCAGCAGCTTATTAGCGGACCACCAAGAGACCCAGTACTTC
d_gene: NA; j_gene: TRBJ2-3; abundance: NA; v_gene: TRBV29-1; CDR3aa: CSVGGRLSTDTQYF; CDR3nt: TGCAGCGTTGGGGGGCGCCTTAGCACAGATACGCAGTATTTT
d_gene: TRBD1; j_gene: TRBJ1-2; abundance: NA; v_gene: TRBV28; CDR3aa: CASRGTGGGYTF; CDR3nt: TGTGCCAGCAGAGGGACAGGAGGTGGCTACACCTTC
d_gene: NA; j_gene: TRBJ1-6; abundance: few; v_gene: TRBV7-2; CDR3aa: CASSPTPYSSPLHF; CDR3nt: TGTGCCAGCAGCCCCACACCTTATAGTTCACCCCTCCACTTT
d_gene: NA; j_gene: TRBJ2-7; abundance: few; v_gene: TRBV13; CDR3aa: CASSLGRYSYEQYF; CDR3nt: TGTGCCAGCAGCCTTGGACGGTACTCCTACGAGCAGTACTTC
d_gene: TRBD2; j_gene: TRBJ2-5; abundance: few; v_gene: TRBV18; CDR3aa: CASASLSGRETQYF; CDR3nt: TGTGCCAGCGCTTCCCTTAGCGGGAGAGAGACCCAGTACTTC
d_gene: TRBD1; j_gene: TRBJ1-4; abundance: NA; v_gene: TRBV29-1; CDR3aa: CSARQGAAEKLFF; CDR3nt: TGCAGCGCCCGACAGGGGGCGGCTGAAAAACTGTTTTTT
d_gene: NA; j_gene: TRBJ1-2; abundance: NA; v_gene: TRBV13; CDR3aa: CASSLSLGAGLYGYTF; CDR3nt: TGTGCCAGCAGCTTATCTTTAGGGGCAGGGCTCTATGGCTACACCTTC
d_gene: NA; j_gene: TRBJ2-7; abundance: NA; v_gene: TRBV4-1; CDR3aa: CASSHGRDSSSYEQYF; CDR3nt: TGCGCCAGCAGCCACGGCCGGGACTCGAGCTCCTACGAGCAGTACTTC
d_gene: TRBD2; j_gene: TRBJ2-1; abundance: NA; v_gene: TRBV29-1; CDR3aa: CSTSGSSYNEQFF; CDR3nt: TGCAGCACCAGCGGGAGCTCCTACAATGAGCAGTTCTTC
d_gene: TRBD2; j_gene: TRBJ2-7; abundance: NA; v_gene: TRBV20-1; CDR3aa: CSVASGYEQYF; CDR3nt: TGCAGTGTGGCTAGCGGATACGAGCAGTACTTC
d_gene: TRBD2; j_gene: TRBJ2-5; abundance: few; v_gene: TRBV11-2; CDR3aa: CASSPLLAAGEETQYF; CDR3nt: TGTGCCAGCAGCCCCCTTCTAGCGGCGGGGGAAGAGACCCAGTACTTC
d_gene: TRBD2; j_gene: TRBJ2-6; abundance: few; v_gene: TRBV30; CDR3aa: CASTSGLAGLSGANVLTF; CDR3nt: TGTGCCTCCACATCAGGACTAGCGGGTCTTTCTGGGGCCAACGTCCTGACTTTC
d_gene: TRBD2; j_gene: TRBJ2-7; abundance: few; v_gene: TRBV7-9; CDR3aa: CANHRRGPAGDEQYF; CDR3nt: TGTGCCAACCACAGGAGAGGGCCGGCGGGGGACGAGCAGTACTTC
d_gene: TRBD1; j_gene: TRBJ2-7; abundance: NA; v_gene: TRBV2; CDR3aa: CADRDRNYEQYF; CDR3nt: TGTGCCGACCGGGACAGAAACTACGAGCAGTACTTC
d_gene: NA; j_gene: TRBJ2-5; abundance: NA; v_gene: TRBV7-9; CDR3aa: CASSRSPSQGQETQYF; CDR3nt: TGTGCCAGCAGCCGATCCCCGTCGCAGGGGCAAGAGACCCAGTACTTC
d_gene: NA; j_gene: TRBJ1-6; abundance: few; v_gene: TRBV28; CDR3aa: CASSLAQQGSYNSPLHF; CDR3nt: TGTGCCAGCAGTTTAGCACAACAGGGCTCCTATAATTCACCCCTCCACTTT
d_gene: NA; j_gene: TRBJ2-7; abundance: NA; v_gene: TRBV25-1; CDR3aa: CASSVGLSVGEQYF; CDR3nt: TGTGCCAGCAGTGTGGGTCTTAGCGTGGGCGAGCAGTACTTC
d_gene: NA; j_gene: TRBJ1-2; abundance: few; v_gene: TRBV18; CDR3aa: CASSPPGQPVYGYTF; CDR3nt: TGTGCCAGCTCACCTCCGGGACAACCAGTATATGGCTACACCTTC
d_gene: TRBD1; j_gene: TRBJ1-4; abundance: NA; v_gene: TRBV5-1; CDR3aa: CASSFIPGTGGNEKLFF; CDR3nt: TGCGCCAGCAGCTTTATACCCGGGACAGGGGGAAATGAAAAACTGTTTTTT
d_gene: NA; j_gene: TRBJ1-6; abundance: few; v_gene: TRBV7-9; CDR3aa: CASSPLGYNSPLHF; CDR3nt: TGTGCCAGCAGCCCGCTAGGGTATAATTCACCCCTCCACTTT
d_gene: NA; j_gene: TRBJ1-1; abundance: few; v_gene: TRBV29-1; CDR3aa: CSVDAQGKAFF; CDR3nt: TGCAGCGTTGACGCCCAGGGTAAAGCTTTCTTT
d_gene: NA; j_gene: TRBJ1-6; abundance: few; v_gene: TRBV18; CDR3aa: CASSPREGTDNSPLHF; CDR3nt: TGTGCCAGCTCACCGCGCGAGGGGACCGATAATTCACCCCTCCACTTT
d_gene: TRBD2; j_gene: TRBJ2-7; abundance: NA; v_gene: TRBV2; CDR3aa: CASRAERGSYEQYF; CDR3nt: TGTGCCAGCAGGGCAGAGCGGGGATCCTACGAGCAGTACTTC
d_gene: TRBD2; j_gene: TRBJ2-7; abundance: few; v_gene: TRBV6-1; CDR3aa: CASAGGEEYEQYF; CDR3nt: TGTGCCAGCGCGGGGGGGGAAGAATACGAGCAGTACTTC
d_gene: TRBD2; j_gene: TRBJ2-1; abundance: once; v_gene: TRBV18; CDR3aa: CASSIAGGPYNEQFF; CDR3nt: TGTGCCAGCTCAATAGCGGGGGGCCCCTACAATGAGCAGTTCTTC
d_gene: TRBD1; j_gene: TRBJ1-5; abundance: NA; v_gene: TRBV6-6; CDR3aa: CASSTRQGPSNQPQHF; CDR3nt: TGTGCCAGCAGTACTCGACAGGGCCCCAGCAATCAGCCCCAGCATTTT
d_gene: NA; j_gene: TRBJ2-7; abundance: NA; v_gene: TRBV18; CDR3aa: CASSPGVLNEQYF; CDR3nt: TGTGCCAGCTCACCGGGCGTCTTGAACGAGCAGTACTTC
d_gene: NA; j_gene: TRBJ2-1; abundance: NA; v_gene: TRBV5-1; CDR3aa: CASSPGTTYNEQFF; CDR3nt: TGCGCCAGCAGCCCCGGGACCACCTACAATGAGCAGTTCTTC
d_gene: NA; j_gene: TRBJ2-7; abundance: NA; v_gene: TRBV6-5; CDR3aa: CASSSSLSYEQYF; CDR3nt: TGTGCCAGCAGTTCCTCTTTGTCCTACGAGCAGTACTTC
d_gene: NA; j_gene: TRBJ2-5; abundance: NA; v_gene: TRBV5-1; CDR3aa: CASSSGTQETQYF; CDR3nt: TGCGCCAGCAGCTCTGGTACTCAAGAGACCCAGTACTTC
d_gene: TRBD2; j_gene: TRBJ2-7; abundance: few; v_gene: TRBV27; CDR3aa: CASSLLLAGGLHEQYF; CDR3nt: TGTGCCAGCAGTTTACTCCTAGCGGGCGGTCTCCACGAGCAGTACTTC
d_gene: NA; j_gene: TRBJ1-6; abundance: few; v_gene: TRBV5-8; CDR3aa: CASSRDHNSPLHF; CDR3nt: TGTGCCAGCAGCCGGGACCACAATTCACCCCTCCACTTT
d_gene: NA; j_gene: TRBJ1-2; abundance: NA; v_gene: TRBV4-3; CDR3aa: CASSGTNYGYTF; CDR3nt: TGCGCCAGCAGCGGGACAAACTATGGCTACACCTTC
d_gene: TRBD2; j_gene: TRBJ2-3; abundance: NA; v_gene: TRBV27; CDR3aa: CASSSRRGTDTQYF; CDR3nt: TGTGCCAGCAGTTCCCGGCGGGGGACAGATACGCAGTATTTT
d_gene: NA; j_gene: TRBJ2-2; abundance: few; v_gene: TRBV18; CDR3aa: CASSPQGDTGELFF; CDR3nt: TGTGCCAGCTCACCACAAGGGGACACCGGGGAGCTGTTTTTT
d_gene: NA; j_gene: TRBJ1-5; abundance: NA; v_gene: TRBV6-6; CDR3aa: CASSYSYSNQPQHF; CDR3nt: TGTGCCAGCAGTTATTCTTATAGCAATCAGCCCCAGCATTTT
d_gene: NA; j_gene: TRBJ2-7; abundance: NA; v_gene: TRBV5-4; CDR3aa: CASSRNKDDYEQYF; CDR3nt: TGTGCCAGCAGCAGAAACAAGGACGACTACGAGCAGTACTTC
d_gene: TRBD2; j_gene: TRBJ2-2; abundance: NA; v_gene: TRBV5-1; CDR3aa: CASSPFGGSASTGELFF; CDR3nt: TGCGCCAGCAGTCCCTTTGGCGGGAGCGCCTCCACCGGGGAGCTGTTTTTT
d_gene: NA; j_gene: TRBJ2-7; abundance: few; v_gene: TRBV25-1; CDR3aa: CASSEGHEQYF; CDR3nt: TGTGCCAGCAGTGAAGGGCACGAGCAGTACTTC
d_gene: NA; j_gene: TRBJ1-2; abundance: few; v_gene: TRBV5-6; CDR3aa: CASSFGTRLYYGYTF; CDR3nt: TGTGCCAGCAGCTTCGGGACAAGGCTTTATTATGGCTACACCTTC
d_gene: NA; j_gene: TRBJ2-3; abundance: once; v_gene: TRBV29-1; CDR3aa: CSVEISTDTQYF; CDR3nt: TGCAGCGTTGAAATATCCACAGATACGCAGTATTTT
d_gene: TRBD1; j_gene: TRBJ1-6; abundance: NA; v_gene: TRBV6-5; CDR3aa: CASSYGGQGNSPLHF; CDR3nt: TGTGCCAGCAGTTACGGGGGACAGGGGAATTCACCCCTCCACTTT
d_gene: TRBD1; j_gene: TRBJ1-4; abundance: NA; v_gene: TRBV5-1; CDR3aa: CASSLRQGEEKLFF; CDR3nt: TGCGCCAGCAGCTTGAGACAGGGTGAGGAAAAACTGTTTTTT
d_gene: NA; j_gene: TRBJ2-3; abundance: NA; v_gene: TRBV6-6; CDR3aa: CATHSPPDTQYF; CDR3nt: TGTGCCACCCACTCCCCCCCAGATACGCAGTATTTT
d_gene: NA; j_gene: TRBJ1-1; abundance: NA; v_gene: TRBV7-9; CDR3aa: CASSPQPNTEAFF; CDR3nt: TGTGCCAGCAGCCCCCAGCCGAACACTGAAGCTTTCTTT